The 16 T cell receptor beta chains below come from one sample, sequenced in a study of cytomegalovirus exposure and HLA in healthy donors. Amplification used 60 Vbeta primers and 13 Jbeta primers. Using immunoSEQ multiplex PCR, the repertoire was profiled, and TCRdb retains in-frame clones only, with some absent. Found here are about 100,000 clones, roughly 85% of them singletons; the top ten hold 2.5% to 3%. Sequencing was carried out using PBMCs. The receptors were gathered from a man in his forties or fifties in good health and CMV-seronegative.

The rearrangement uses TRBV9 and TRBJ2-7; a possible D gene is TRBD2 (6 bases). From germline, CDR1 is SGDLS and CDR2 YYNGEE. With 0 bases removed from V and 5 bases from J, the gap between germline ends came to 21 bases. CDR3 size: 17 residues. The CDR3 bases are TGTGCCAGCAGCGTAGGCATCGACTGGTCTGGGGAGGACGAGCAGTACTTC. Translating gives CASSVGIDWSGEDEQYF.

This chain uses TRBV28 with TRBJ1-5, with D uncertain. Germline V gene data show CDR1 as MDHEN and CDR2 as SYDVKM. The CDR3 spans 12 residues. Trimming left V 3 bases short and J 6 bases short, with 6 bases between. The CDR3 region is CASSFHGQPQHF. The CDR3 DNA follows: TGTGCCAGCAGTTTTCACGGTCAGCCCCAGCATTTT.

The chain couples TRBV27 to TRBJ1-1, with D perhaps TRBD1 (5 bases). V gave up 5 bases and J gave up 1 base, with 11 bases separating them. CDR1 is MNHEY, CDR2 SMNVEV, per germline (reference sequence). The CDR3 contains 14 residues. CDR3 region: CASSQVGGNTEAFF. The CDR3 DNA reads as TGTGCCAGCAGTCAGGTCGGGGGGAACACTGAAGCTTTCTTT.

The chain couples TRBV7-3 to TRBJ2-5; 8 positions match TRBD1. Matching the DNA end better, TRBJ2-7 makes the J call doubtful. CDR3 length: 15 residues. CDR1 is SGHTA, CDR2 FQGTGA, per germline. The CDR3 is CASSKQGGQPYEQYF. Written as DNA, the CDR3 is TGTGCCAGCAGCAAACAGGGGGGCCAGCCCTACGAGCAGTACTTC.

The V call is TRBV7-3, the J call TRBJ2-5, with TRBD2 matching over 8 bases. The germline gives CDR1 SGHTA, CDR2 FQGTGA. The CDR3 is 14 residues long. The J segment lost 5 bases and the V segment lost 7 bases, leaving 9 bases of the junction unmatched. CDR3 sequence (DNA): TGTGCCAGCATCCCAGCGGGGGTTGTGGAGACCCAGTACTTC. Its protein is CASIPAGVVETQYF.

The J gene is TRBJ2-1, the V gene TRBV18, with D possibly matching TRBD1 (5 bases). V lost 2 bases and J 8 bases, leaving 10 bases between the germline ends. The CDR3 totals 13 residues. Germline CDR1 is KGHSH and CDR2 is LQKENI. In DNA form, the CDR3 reads TGTGCCAGCTCACCAGGACACCCCGATGAGCAGTTCTTC. It yields the protein CASSPGHPDEQFF.

The genes are TRBV29-1 and TRBJ1-1; 9 nucleotides align to TRBD1. J gave up 5 bases and V 5 bases, and 9 bases lay outside the gene matches. The CDR3 contains 14 residues. Per germline, CDR1 SQVTM and CDR2 ANQGSEA. Written as DNA, the CDR3 is TGCAGCGTTAGAACAGGGGGCGGGGAGACTGAAGCTTTCTTT. It translates to CSVRTGGGETEAFF.

The chain has TRBV7-2 and TRBJ1-1, with TRBD1 matching 8 bases. The ends lost 5 bases at V and 6 bases at J; junction bases unmatched: 11. Looked up from germline, CDR1 is SGHTA and CDR2 is FQGNSA. This CDR3 has 15 residues. The CDR3 is CASSRGDRTGAEAFF. CDR3 bases: TGTGCCAGCAGCAGGGGGGACAGGACAGGAGCTGAAGCTTTCTTT.

This rearrangement joins TRBV9 to TRBJ2-3; 9 nucleotides agree with TRBD2. Germline trimming cut 5 bases from V and 5 bases from J; bases unmatched to any gene: 15. The CDR3 extends over 17 amino acids. Per the germline V gene, CDR1 is SGDLS and CDR2 is YYNGEE. CDR3: CASSPSAASGVVDTQYF. CDR3 nucleotide sequence: TGTGCCAGCAGTCCCTCTGCGGCTAGCGGGGTGGTAGATACGCAGTATTTT.

V usage is TRBV7-3 and J usage is TRBJ1-1; 8 bases map to TRBD1. Per germline, CDR1 SGHTA and CDR2 FQGTGA. CDR3 length equals 14 residues. J was trimmed by 5 bases and V by 4 bases; bases with no gene match: 6. The CDR3 region has the DNA TGTGCCAGCAGCTACGGACAGGGAGGGACTGAAGCTTTCTTT. Translating gives CASSYGQGGTEAFF.

This chain connects TRBV10-3 to TRBJ1-2; 7 bases align to TRBD1. The CDR3 is made up of 13 amino acids. Germline V gene data show CDR1 as ENHRY and CDR2 as SYGVKD. The ends lost 5 bases at V and 6 bases at J; junction bases unmatched: 6. In DNA form, the CDR3 reads TGTGCCATCAGTATGACAGGGCGGGATGGCTACACCTTC. Translated, it gives CAISMTGRDGYTF.

This rearrangement joins TRBV5-6 to TRBJ2-3; 13 nucleotides match TRBD2. CDR3 length: 16 residues. CDR1 and CDR2 (germline): SGHDT, YYEEEE. The V gene end was trimmed by 4 bases and the J gene end by 0 bases; junction bases not matched to a gene: 2. DNA for the CDR3: TGTGCCAGCAGCCCGGGACTAGCGGGGAGCACAGATACGCAGTATTTT. Translation: CASSPGLAGSTDTQYF.

The gene calls are TRBV7-9 and TRBJ2-7, with TRBD2 matching 9 bases. The CDR3 totals 14 residues. CDR1 SEHNR and CDR2 FQNEAQ come from the germline V gene (reference sequence). After removal of 5 bases from V and 7 bases from J, the junction contained 9 bases not matched to a gene. The CDR3 region has the DNA TGTGCCAGCAGCCCGGGGACTAGCTTAAGAGAGCAGTACTTC. Protein: CASSPGTSLREQYF.

V gene TRBV7-6 combines with J gene TRBJ1-2; D is uncertain. The CDR3 has 14 residues. Trimming cost V 5 bases and J 0 bases, with 10 bases left between them. Germline CDR1 and CDR2: SGHVS and FNYEAQ. The CDR3 loop is CASSADGANYGYTF. CDR3 DNA: TGTGCCAGCAGCGCCGACGGGGCTAACTATGGCTACACCTTC. Complete variable domain (other parts from reference TRBV7-6 and TRBJ1-2): GAGVSQSPRYKVTKRGQDVALRCDPISGHVSLYWYRQALGQGPEFLTYFNYEAQQDKSGLPNDRFSAERPEGSISTLTIQRTEQRDSAMYRCASSADGANYGYTFGSGTRLTVV.

The chain combines TRBV29-1 with TRBJ1-1; D gene uncertain. The germline V gene encodes CDR1 SQVTM and CDR2 ANQGSEA. The V end was cut by 2 bases, the J end by 7 bases, with 14 bases between. The CDR3 loop spans 13 amino acids. The CDR3 reads CSVEKRAEGEAFF. CDR3 nucleotide sequence: TGCAGCGTTGAAAAGAGGGCGGAGGGTGAAGCTTTCTTT. Complete variable domain (other parts from reference TRBV29-1 and TRBJ1-1): SAVISQKPSRDICQRGTSLTIQCQVDSQVTMMFWYRQQPGQSLTLIATANQGSEATYESGFVIDKFPISRPNLTFSTLTVSNMSPEDSSIYLCSVEKRAEGEAFFGQGTRLTVV.

DNA for the CDR3: TGTGCCAGCAGCTTGCTAGGGGGCTCTTTCTCTGGGGCCAACGTCCTGACTTTC. Translated: CASSLLGGSFSGANVLTF. This chain links TRBV7-6 with TRBJ2-6, with TRBD1 matching 7 bases. Germline V lookup: CDR1 SGHVS, CDR2 FNYEAQ. The V gene end was trimmed by 3 bases and the J gene end by 0 bases; junction bases not matched to a gene: 8. CDR3 length: 18 residues.